The 13 T cell receptor beta chains reported below all come from one sample, sequenced in a study of blood T cell repertoires in COVID-19. Assay used: immunoSEQ multiplex PCR; TCRdb lists only in-frame clones, some missing. The data contain about 240,000 clones, around 90% of them seen just once; the ten biggest clones take up under 9%. The sample taken for sequencing was peripheral blood. The receptors derive from a woman between 65 and 79 years old with active or convalescent COVID-19.

J is TRBJ1-1 and V is TRBV6-2 or TRBV6-3; D call uncertain. The CDR3 covers 13 residues. The germline V and J ends were trimmed by 0 bases and 5 bases, with 7 bases remaining between them. Germline assignment: CDR1 MNHEY and CDR2 SVGEGT. The CDR3 is CASSYSRETEAFF. The CDR3 nucleotides read TGTGCCAGCAGTTACTCAAGAGAGACTGAAGCTTTCTTT.

The J gene is TRBJ1-1, the V gene TRBV6-1; unclear D gene. The CDR3 totals 14 residues. Trimming stripped 2 bases from V and 2 bases from J, with 9 bases between. Germline V gene lookup returns CDR1 MNHNS and CDR2 SASEGT. The DNA for the CDR3 is TGTGCCAGCAGTGAATGGCAGTCTAACACTGAAGCTTTCTTT. Amino acid sequence: CASSEWQSNTEAFF.

The genes are TRBV6-6 and TRBJ1-1; no firm D call. The germline gives CDR1 MNHNY, CDR2 SVGAGI (reference sequence). V lost 6 bases, J lost 1 base, and 6 bases lay in between. The CDR3 is made up of 12 amino acids. DNA of the CDR3: TGTGCCAGCAGGAGGGAGAACACTGAAGCTTTCTTT. This translates into CASRRENTEAFF.

The rearrangement links TRBV3-1 (or the pseudogene TRBV3-2) to TRBJ2-5; 12 bases align to TRBD2. The CDR3 sequence is 16 residues long. Germline assignment: CDR1 LGHDT and CDR2 YNNKEL (reference sequence). The V gene end was trimmed by 3 bases and the J gene end by 4 bases; junction bases not matched to a gene: 6. The CDR3 DNA follows: TGTGCCAGCAGCCAGGGGTCTAGCGGGGGGGTAGAGACCCAGTACTTC. It translates to CASSQGSSGGVETQYF.

The genes are TRBV7-9 and TRBJ2-2; 7 nucleotides align to TRBD2. Germline assignment: CDR1 SEHNR and CDR2 FQNEAQ (reference sequence). V was pared by 5 bases and J by 3 bases, with 12 bases of the junction left unmatched. The CDR3 contains 17 residues. In nucleotides, the CDR3 is TGTGCCAGCAGCCTCGTAGGCGGGGGATGGGACACCGGGGAGCTGTTTTTT. It yields the protein CASSLVGGGWDTGELFF.

V usage is TRBV6-5 and J usage is TRBJ1-3; possibly TRBD1 for D (6 bases). Germline-derived CDR1 and CDR2 are MNHEY and SVGAGI. Trimming left V 2 bases short and J 2 bases short, with 10 bases between. This CDR3 contains 15 residues. The CDR3 bases are TGTGCCAGCAGTTACAGGGGGTCCCCTGGAAACACCATATATTTT. Translation gives CASSYRGSPGNTIYF.

This clone was seen once. The chain couples TRBV4-2 to TRBJ1-6; D unresolved. V was clipped by 2 bases and J by 11 bases, with 13 bases between them. Germline CDR1 reads LGHNA; CDR2 reads YNFKEQ. The CDR3 spans 14 residues. For the CDR3, the DNA is TGTGCCAGCAGCCAAAGAGCGTCGAAAGCACCCCTCCACTTT. Its protein product is CASSQRASKAPLHF.

V and J are TRBV19 and TRBJ2-3; 10 bases line up with TRBD2. Germline assignment: CDR1 LNHDA and CDR2 SQIVND (reference sequence). CDR3 length equals 15 residues. V lost 6 bases and J lost 4; bases outside the gene matches: 7. The CDR3 protein is CASSPQAGGADTQYF. The CDR3 bases are TGTGCCAGTAGCCCACAAGCGGGGGGGGCAGATACGCAGTATTTT.

The J gene is TRBJ1-2, the V gene TRBV7-2, with 12 bases fitting TRBD1. CDR3 length equals 19 residues. The J segment lost 0 bases and the V segment lost 4 bases, leaving 12 bases of the junction unmatched. Germline loops: CDR1 SGHTA, CDR2 FQGNSA. The CDR3 reads CASSSYGDRGRRANYGYTF. The CDR3 nucleotides are TGTGCCAGCAGCTCCTACGGGGACAGGGGGCGCAGGGCTAACTATGGCTACACCTTC.

This clone has only one observation. The chain carries TRBV19 and TRBJ2-1; TRBD1 might be the D (6 bases). Trimming removed 3 bases at V and 9 bases at J, with 18 bases between. The CDR3 contains 15 residues. Germline V gene lookup returns CDR1 LNHDA and CDR2 SQIVND (reference sequence). The DNA of the CDR3 is TGTGCCAGTAGTATCATGCCAGGACAGCAACGTGAGCAGTTCTTC. Translating it yields CASSIMPGQQREQFF.

In this sample, this clone turned up once. The chain recombines TRBV15 with TRBJ2-3; the D is unclear. Trimming took 6 bases from V and 6 from J, leaving 16 bases between them. The length of the CDR3 is 14 residues. Germline CDR1 reads LNHNV; CDR2 reads YYDKDF (reference sequence). In nucleotides, the CDR3 is TGTGCCACCAGTAAACCTGATCCCGGGGATACGCAGTATTTT. It is translated as CATSKPDPGDTQYF.

The CDR3 loop reads CASSPLKRGFNEKLFF. The CDR3 region has the DNA TGTGCCAGCAGTCCCCTAAAACGGGGGTTTAATGAAAAACTGTTTTTT. The chain joins TRBV28 to TRBJ1-4, with D perhaps matching TRBD1 (5 bases). Germline values: CDR1 MDHEN, CDR2 SYDVKM. V was pared by 5 bases and J by 4 bases, with 17 bases between. The CDR3 spans 16 residues.

Here the CDR3 DNA reads TGCGCCAGCAGCAGGGGGGATACGCAGTATTTT. Encoded protein: CASSRGDTQYF. This chain joins TRBV5-1 and TRBJ2-3; D possibly corresponds to TRBD1 (6 bases). Germline-derived CDR1 and CDR2 are SGHRS and YFSETQ. The V end lost 4 bases, the J end lost 6 bases, and 6 bases lay between the germline ends. The CDR3 has 11 amino acids.